A single sample is the source of the 27 T cell receptor beta chains below, sequenced in a study of response to subunit inactivated influenza vaccine. Via MiXCR, TCRdb re-called the RT-PCR reads, giving one row per CDR3 protein. In the table there are 600,000 to 850,000 distinct CDR3 sequences, less than 15% of which are singletons. Source: PBMCs from blood, taken around two weeks before vaccination. These TCRs come from a man aged 45-65 years who received an inactivated influenza vaccine.

This clonotype was detected a few times. This rearrangement joins TRBV15 to TRBJ1-2; unclear D gene. Germline V gene sequence: CDR1 LNHNV, CDR2 YYDKDF (reference sequence). CDR3 length: 15 residues. Trimming stripped 1 base from V and 0 bases from J, with 9 bases between. The CDR3 reads CATSRAGRTNYGYTF. The CDR3 nucleotides read TGTGCCACCAGCAGAGCGGGGAGAACTAACTATGGCTACACCTTC. Looking up the rest from reference TRBV15 and TRBJ1-2 gives the full variable domain: DAMVIQNPRYQVTQFGKPVTLSCSQTLNHNVMYWYQQKSSQAPKLLFHYYDKDFNNEADTPDNFQSRRPNTSFCFLDIRSPGLGDTAMYLCATSRAGRTNYGYTFGSGTRLTVV.

This clonotype was observed many times. The genes are TRBV29-1 and TRBJ2-1; 12 bases are shared with TRBD1. This CDR3 has 13 amino acids. V lost 5 bases, J lost 7 bases, and 3 bases stayed unmatched. Germline CDR1 is SQVTM and CDR2 is ANQGSEA. The CDR3 bases are TGCAGCGTTCGGGACAGGGGGCAAAATGAGCAGTTCTTC. Protein product: CSVRDRGQNEQFF.

The V and J genes are TRBV5-1 and TRBJ2-7, with TRBD1 matching 7 bases. Germline V gene data show CDR1 as SGHRS and CDR2 as YFSETQ. This CDR3 spans 16 amino acids. The junction had 9 bases not matched to a gene; V was cut back by 3 bases and J by 0 bases. As DNA, the CDR3 is TGCGCCAGCAGCTCGACCACCGGGACAGCCTCCTACGAGCAGTACTTC. Its protein is CASSSTTGTASYEQYF.

Ten or more counts support this clonotype. The rearrangement links TRBV12-3 or TRBV12-4 to TRBJ2-7; 8 bases agree with TRBD1. The CDR3 runs to 12 residues. The J segment lost 6 bases and the V segment lost 6 bases, leaving 4 bases of the junction unmatched. CDR3 amino acids: CASSPTGVEQYF. The CDR3 region has the DNA TGTGCCAGCAGCCCGACAGGGGTCGAGCAGTACTTC.

This clonotype came up a few times. The chain has TRBV27 and TRBJ2-7; no definite D call. The CDR3 totals 17 residues. Deletions cut 0 bases from V and 0 bases from J, with 15 bases between. CDR1 MNHEY and CDR2 SMNVEV come from the germline V gene (reference sequence). The CDR3 protein is CASSLSMAGSFSYEQYF. In nucleotides, the CDR3 is TGTGCCAGCAGTTTATCGATGGCAGGATCCTTCTCCTACGAGCAGTACTTC.

The chain combines TRBV7-2 with TRBJ2-7; tentatively, D is TRBD1 or TRBD2 (6 bases each). The V and J ends lost 8 bases and 2 bases respectively, with 13 bases between them. Per germline, CDR1 SGHTA and CDR2 FQGNSA. CDR3 size: 13 residues. The DNA of the CDR3 is TGTGCCAGCGCACGGGGGCTAACCTACGAGCAGTACTTC. This translates into CASARGLTYEQYF.

The sample holds a few counts of this clonotype. This chain uses TRBV20-1 with TRBJ1-5; 7 bases are a match to TRBD1. CDR1 is DFQATT and CDR2 is SNEGSKA in the germline V gene (reference sequence). The trim removed 0 bases at V and 6 bases at J, leaving 2 bases unmatched. This CDR3 spans 13 amino acids. For the CDR3, the DNA is TGCAGTGCTAGAGAGAGGGGGCTTCAGCCCCAGCATTTT. Protein product: CSARERGLQPQHF.

CDR3 bases: TGCAGTGCTAGTGGAGACAGGGTGGGAGAGACCCAGTACTTC. Protein product: CSASGDRVGETQYF. V gene TRBV20-1 combines with J gene TRBJ2-5, with 7 bases matching TRBD1. J lost 4 bases, V lost 3 bases, and 8 bases had no gene match. The CDR3 runs 14 residues. CDR1 is DFQATT, CDR2 SNEGSKA, per germline (reference sequence).

The table lists this clonotype with a few counts. The genes are TRBV29-1 and TRBJ1-2; D might be TRBD1 (6 bases). This CDR3 contains 13 residues. V was cut by 3 bases and J by 8 bases, with 16 bases left in between. Germline-derived CDR1 and CDR2 are SQVTM and ANQGSEA. CDR3 loop: CSVEGGRGGGYTF. CDR3 in DNA: TGCAGCGTTGAGGGGGGGCGAGGCGGCGGCTACACCTTC.

The chain joins TRBV18 to TRBJ1-6; D may be TRBD1 (5 bases). In germline, CDR1 is KGHSH, CDR2 LQKENI. Trimming removed 1 base at V and 7 bases at J, with 11 bases between. The CDR3 has 15 amino acids. The CDR3 nucleotides are TGTGCCAGCTCACCACGCAGGGTGTGGAATTCACCCCTCCACTTT. Translated: CASSPRRVWNSPLHF. Full variable domain (remainder filled in from reference TRBV18 and TRBJ1-6): NAGVMQNPRHLVRRRGQEARLRCSPMKGHSHVYWYRQLPEEGLKFMVYLQKENIIDESGMPKERFSAEFPKEGPSILRIQQVVRGDSAAYFCASSPRRVWNSPLHFGNGTRLTVT.

This chain joins TRBV7-8 and TRBJ2-2; unclear D gene. In germline, CDR1 is SGHVS, CDR2 FQNEAQ. This CDR3 spans 15 amino acids. V lost 8 bases and J 1 base, leaving 14 bases between the germline ends. The DNA for the CDR3 is TGTGCCAGCGCAAAAACACCAGAGAACACCGGGGAGCTGTTTTTT. Translated: CASAKTPENTGELFF.

This clonotype has at least ten counts. The chain uses TRBV6-5 and TRBJ1-5; D not certain. The CDR3 spans 14 residues. Deletions cut 0 bases from V and 5 bases from J, with 8 bases between. Germline V gene data show CDR1 as MNHEY and CDR2 as SVGAGI. The CDR3 reads CASSYSGLHQPQHF. CDR3 coding DNA: TGTGCCAGCAGTTACTCGGGTTTACATCAGCCCCAGCATTTT.

There are a few counts of this clonotype. This chain connects TRBV27 to TRBJ2-1; 7 nucleotides agree with TRBD2. The J segment lost 0 bases and the V segment lost 2 bases, leaving 4 bases of the junction unmatched. There are 16 residues in the CDR3. From germline, CDR1 is MNHEY and CDR2 SMNVEV (reference sequence). CDR3 sequence (DNA): TGTGCCAGCAGTTTAATCGGGGGGAGCTCCTACAATGAGCAGTTCTTC. Protein product: CASSLIGGSSYNEQFF.

A few counts support this clonotype. This chain connects TRBV20-1 to TRBJ2-1; 7 bases fit TRBD1. V lost 3 bases, J lost 4 bases, and 6 bases stayed unmatched. CDR3 size: 14 residues. Germline V gene sequence: CDR1 DFQATT, CDR2 SNEGSKA (reference sequence). The CDR3 loop reads CSARWTGWYNEQFF. DNA for the CDR3: TGCAGTGCTAGGTGGACAGGTTGGTACAATGAGCAGTTCTTC.

V gene TRBV6-1 combines with J gene TRBJ1-5; no definite D call. The V gene lost 11 bases and the J gene lost 0 bases, with 11 bases spanning the gap. CDR3 size: 13 residues. Germline values: CDR1 MNHNS, CDR2 SASEGT. The CDR3: CAVEGGSNQPQHF. CDR3 sequence (DNA): TGTGCCGTCGAAGGTGGTAGCAATCAGCCCCAGCATTTT.

The rearrangement links TRBV6-1 to TRBJ1-5, with D perhaps matching TRBD1 (6 bases). V lost 2 bases and J 11 bases, leaving 16 bases between the germline ends. Germline-derived CDR1 and CDR2 are MNHNS and SASEGT. The CDR3 contains 14 residues. As DNA, the CDR3 is TGTGCCAGCAGTGAACGACAGGCGAGTGGGACCCAGCATTTT. Its protein is CASSERQASGTQHF.

This clonotype was counted between two and nine times. The chain is built from TRBV2 and TRBJ2-1; D possibly uses TRBD1 or TRBD2 (6 bases each). The CDR3 runs to 13 residues. The V end lost 6 bases, the J end lost 14 bases, and 20 bases lay between the germline ends. The germline V gene encodes CDR1 SNHLY and CDR2 FYNNEI. The CDR3 spells CASRRGETGEEFF. The CDR3 coding sequence is TGTGCCAGCAGGAGGGGGGAAACCGGGGAGGAGTTCTTC.

This clonotype was counted only a few times. The chain is built from TRBV7-2 and TRBJ2-1; TRBD2 aligns across 13 bases. With 8 bases clipped from V and 2 bases from J, the junction kept 9 bases outside the gene matches. Per germline, CDR1 SGHTA and CDR2 FQGNSA. This CDR3 spans 17 amino acids. The CDR3 nucleotides are TGTGCCAGCGGAGGGACTAGCGGGATTTACACCTACAATGAGCAGTTCTTC. Encoded protein: CASGGTSGIYTYNEQFF. The whole variable domain, filled in from reference TRBV7-2 and TRBJ2-1, reads GAGVSQSPSNKVTEKGKDVELRCDPISGHTALYWYRQSLGQGLEFLIYFQGNSAPDKSGLPSDRFSAERTGGSVSTLTIQRTQQEDSAVYLCASGGTSGIYTYNEQFFGPGTRLTVL.

This clonotype was observed a few times. The chain combines TRBV20-1 with TRBJ1-1; 7 bases are a match to TRBD1. V dropped 5 bases and J dropped 5; count of bases not matched to a gene: 8. Germline CDR1 reads DFQATT; CDR2 reads SNEGSKA (reference sequence). The CDR3 sequence is 13 residues long. CDR3 nucleotide sequence: TGCAGTGCTCGACAGGGTATGTTAACTGAAGCTTTCTTT. This gives the protein CSARQGMLTEAFF.

This clonotype was counted once. The V call is TRBV4-2, the J call TRBJ2-7; 8 bases are shared with TRBD1. The CDR3 covers 13 residues. Looked up from germline, CDR1 is LGHNA and CDR2 is YNFKEQ. V dropped 0 bases and J dropped 9; count of bases not matched to a gene: 4. The CDR3 region is CASSQDPGGVQYF. CDR3 DNA sequence: TGTGCCAGCAGCCAAGATCCAGGGGGCGTGCAGTACTTC.

The rearrangement joins TRBV20-1 to TRBJ1-1, with a possible D match to TRBD1 (5 bases). V lost 6 bases to trimming and J lost 8 bases, with 16 bases between them. Germline CDR1 is DFQATT and CDR2 is SNEGSKA (reference sequence). The CDR3 totals 12 residues. Here the CDR3 reads CSARVEPREAFF. In nucleotides, the CDR3 is TGCAGTGCCAGGGTCGAACCGAGAGAAGCTTTCTTT.

A few counts support this clonotype. This chain connects TRBV6-1 to TRBJ1-4; D ambiguous. There are 15 residues in the CDR3. Germline V CDR1 and CDR2: MNHNS, SASEGT. The V gene lost 7 bases and the J gene lost 8 bases, with 20 bases spanning the gap. Written as DNA, the CDR3 is TGTGCCAGCAATGACCAGTCCCCACTTAAAGAAAAACTGTTTTTT. Translated: CASNDQSPLKEKLFF.

The rearrangement joins TRBV12-3 or TRBV12-4 to TRBJ2-1, with D perhaps matching TRBD2 (6 bases). CDR3 size: 11 residues. Trimming took 8 bases from V and 14 from J, leaving 16 bases between them. For the CDR3, the DNA is TGTGCCAGCCGACGGGGCGGAGGGGAGTTCTTC. It encodes CASRRGGGEFF.

This clonotype has a count of ten or more. The chain recombines TRBV9 with TRBJ2-1; 11 bases match TRBD1. Germline V gives CDR1 SGDLS, CDR2 YYNGEE. The CDR3 contains 15 residues. Trimming at V came to 3 bases and at J to 4 bases, leaving 3 bases not matched to a gene. The chain's CDR3 is CASSGGTGGYNEQFF. The CDR3 DNA is TGTGCCAGCAGCGGGGGGACAGGGGGATACAATGAGCAGTTCTTC.

This clonotype was counted many times. The chain recombines TRBV2 with TRBJ2-7; the match to TRBD1 covers 7 bases. CDR1 is SNHLY and CDR2 is FYNNEI in the germline V gene. This CDR3 is 13 amino acids long. After removal of 7 bases from V and 3 bases from J, the junction contained 6 bases not matched to a gene. CDR3 sequence: CASNGQAYYEQYF. CDR3 bases: TGTGCCAGCAACGGACAGGCCTACTACGAGCAGTACTTC.

This clonotype was recorded a few times. The V call is TRBV20-1, the J call TRBJ1-1, with D perhaps TRBD1 (5 bases). Germline V CDR1 and CDR2: DFQATT, SNEGSKA (reference sequence). V dropped 7 bases and J dropped 2 bases, with 8 bases sitting between them. This CDR3 has 11 amino acids. The CDR3 DNA is TGCAGTGAAAGGGGAAACACTGAAGCTTTCTTT. Its translation: CSERGNTEAFF.

This clonotype was counted between two and nine times. V gene TRBV7-2 combines with J gene TRBJ2-5; D possibly corresponds to TRBD2 (5 bases). CDR1 is SGHTA and CDR2 is FQGNSA in the germline V gene. This CDR3 has 14 amino acids. V lost 5 bases, J lost 4 bases, and 14 bases lay in between. The chain's CDR3 is CASSPPPLGETQYF. CDR3 sequence (DNA): TGTGCCAGCAGCCCCCCCCCACTAGGAGAGACCCAGTACTTC.